A selection of T cell receptor beta chains follows, all from one sample in a study of beta chain features in type 1 diabetes. TCRdb keeps only in-frame clones here, not all; method: immunoSEQ multiplex PCR. This sample has under 200,000 clones, with around 8.5% found just once. The sample taken for sequencing was central memory CD4+ T cells from blood. All receptors derive from a man younger than 35 in good health. Each CDR3 is given with its conserved first and last residue. Fields, in order: D gene, V gene, J gene, CDR3 protein. A D gene is named only where the DNA matches it firmly.

D gene: NA
V gene: TRBV28
J gene: TRBJ1-1
CDR3 protein: CASSFEGGFTEAFF

D gene: NA
V gene: TRBV28
J gene: TRBJ2-7
CDR3 protein: CASKSGGSRHEQYF

D gene: NA
V gene: TRBV11-3
J gene: TRBJ2-1
CDR3 protein: CASSLNSIGGANYNEQFF

D gene: TRBD2
V gene: TRBV5-1
J gene: TRBJ2-1
CDR3 protein: CASSSGTSGDNEQFF

D gene: NA
V gene: TRBV2
J gene: TRBJ1-5
CDR3 protein: CASSERGGFVQPQHF

D gene: TRBD1
V gene: TRBV5-4
J gene: TRBJ2-2
CDR3 protein: CASSRGQGNTGELFF

D gene: TRBD1
V gene: TRBV27
J gene: TRBJ1-4
CDR3 protein: CASSLSIPGGLGEKLFF

D gene: TRBD2
V gene: TRBV5-5
J gene: TRBJ2-1
CDR3 protein: CASSSPGGTEQFF

D gene: TRBD1
V gene: TRBV5-4
J gene: TRBJ2-5
CDR3 protein: CASSRYTGGRRETQYF

D gene: TRBD2
V gene: TRBV4-3
J gene: TRBJ2-1
CDR3 protein: CASSQDRGTSGYNEQFF

D gene: NA
V gene: TRBV30
J gene: TRBJ1-5
CDR3 protein: CAWSPGGGQPQHF

D gene: NA
V gene: TRBV28
J gene: TRBJ2-5
CDR3 protein: CASSSRIQGLQETQYF

D gene: NA
V gene: TRBV27
J gene: TRBJ1-1
CDR3 protein: CASSQQGRTEAFF

D gene: NA
V gene: TRBV27
J gene: TRBJ2-7
CDR3 protein: CASSLRGLTFYEQYF

D gene: NA
V gene: TRBV2
J gene: TRBJ1-5
CDR3 protein: CASRRQDSNQPQHF

D gene: NA
V gene: TRBV19
J gene: TRBJ2-5
CDR3 protein: CASGGTARETQYF

D gene: TRBD1
V gene: TRBV30
J gene: TRBJ1-5
CDR3 protein: CAWTQQGSQPQHF

D gene: TRBD1
V gene: TRBV19
J gene: TRBJ1-1
CDR3 protein: CASSMALFFGTVSAEAFF

D gene: TRBD2
V gene: TRBV5-4
J gene: TRBJ2-1
CDR3 protein: CASSYPGLANEQFF

D gene: NA
V gene: TRBV5-1
J gene: TRBJ2-3
CDR3 protein: CASNIVAGSTDTQYF

D gene: TRBD2
V gene: TRBV19
J gene: TRBJ2-4
CDR3 protein: CASSLRGGDIQYF

D gene: TRBD1
V gene: TRBV7-2
J gene: TRBJ2-1
CDR3 protein: CASSLEGQGYNEQFF

D gene: TRBD1
V gene: TRBV19
J gene: TRBJ2-1
CDR3 protein: CASSIRQGLGYNEQFF

D gene: NA
V gene: TRBV20-1
J gene: TRBJ2-1
CDR3 protein: CSLARYNEQFF

D gene: NA
V gene: TRBV4-2
J gene: TRBJ2-4
CDR3 protein: CASSQDIRQGLAKNIQYF

D gene: TRBD2
V gene: TRBV7-6
J gene: TRBJ2-1
CDR3 protein: CASSFLAGGENEQFF

D gene: NA
V gene: TRBV28
J gene: TRBJ1-2
CDR3 protein: CASSDDGEYGYTF

D gene: NA
V gene: TRBV11-3
J gene: TRBJ2-2
CDR3 protein: CASSGRGYGGELFF

D gene: NA
V gene: TRBV6-1
J gene: TRBJ1-1
CDR3 protein: CASSEDVGLAFF

D gene: NA
V gene: TRBV4-3
J gene: TRBJ2-7
CDR3 protein: CPSYEQYF

D gene: TRBD1
V gene: TRBV2
J gene: TRBJ2-7
CDR3 protein: CASSFDRAHEQYF

D gene: TRBD2
V gene: TRBV7-2
J gene: TRBJ2-1
CDR3 protein: CASSLSGGVNEQFF

D gene: NA
V gene: TRBV13
J gene: TRBJ1-5
CDR3 protein: CASSLGSGEPINQPQHF

D gene: TRBD1
V gene: TRBV7-8
J gene: TRBJ1-2
CDR3 protein: CASRPGTGTGYTF

D gene: NA
V gene: TRBV6-1
J gene: TRBJ1-5
CDR3 protein: CASKGTTGHF

D gene: TRBD2
V gene: TRBV27
J gene: TRBJ2-1
CDR3 protein: CASSLSGTSGHNEQFF

D gene: TRBD1
V gene: TRBV6-6
J gene: TRBJ1-3
CDR3 protein: CASSRRDRGNTIYF

D gene: NA
V gene: TRBV4-3
J gene: TRBJ2-1
CDR3 protein: CASSQDHLLGGSEQFF

D gene: NA
V gene: TRBV20-1
J gene: TRBJ2-7
CDR3 protein: CSASREYEQYF

D gene: TRBD1
V gene: TRBV7-2
J gene: TRBJ2-7
CDR3 protein: CASSQGTGDYEQYF

D gene: TRBD2
V gene: TRBV9
J gene: TRBJ2-5
CDR3 protein: CASSVRQLAGETQYF

D gene: NA
V gene: TRBV2
J gene: TRBJ2-6
CDR3 protein: CASRGQTSGANVLTF

D gene: TRBD1
V gene: TRBV7-2
J gene: TRBJ2-7
CDR3 protein: CASSPRQGAPDEQYF

D gene: NA
V gene: TRBV7-3
J gene: TRBJ2-1
CDR3 protein: CASSHTTSNGKQFF

D gene: TRBD2
V gene: TRBV7-2
J gene: TRBJ2-1
CDR3 protein: CASSSSGTKPFF

D gene: TRBD1
V gene: TRBV5-4
J gene: TRBJ1-6
CDR3 protein: CASSLDRGNSPLHF

D gene: NA
V gene: TRBV14
J gene: TRBJ1-6
CDR3 protein: CASSQDGGRPLHF

D gene: TRBD2
V gene: TRBV9
J gene: TRBJ2-3
CDR3 protein: CASSTSGISTDTQYF

D gene: TRBD1
V gene: TRBV30
J gene: TRBJ1-2
CDR3 protein: CAWSVSGQVGYTF

D gene: TRBD2
V gene: TRBV4-2
J gene: TRBJ2-3
CDR3 protein: CASSRNGRGSTDTQYF

D gene: NA
V gene: TRBV4-3
J gene: TRBJ1-4
CDR3 protein: CASSQYSIGTNEKLFF

D gene: NA
V gene: TRBV6-6
J gene: TRBJ2-3
CDR3 protein: CAGGEADTQYF

D gene: TRBD2
V gene: TRBV5-6
J gene: TRBJ2-1
CDR3 protein: CASSLNSGRGIEQFF

D gene: TRBD1
V gene: TRBV4-3
J gene: TRBJ2-1
CDR3 protein: CASSRPGTANEQFF

D gene: NA
V gene: TRBV5-1
J gene: TRBJ2-3
CDR3 protein: CASSLDGGGRTDTQYF

D gene: NA
V gene: TRBV25-1
J gene: TRBJ2-7
CDR3 protein: CASRSPGHMTYEQYF

D gene: TRBD1
V gene: TRBV29-1
J gene: TRBJ2-7
CDR3 protein: CSAEGQGGTYEQYF

D gene: NA
V gene: TRBV28
J gene: TRBJ1-2
CDR3 protein: CASSLAGYGYTF

D gene: TRBD2
V gene: TRBV15
J gene: TRBJ2-5
CDR3 protein: CATSRVMGRTSGRRGQETQYF